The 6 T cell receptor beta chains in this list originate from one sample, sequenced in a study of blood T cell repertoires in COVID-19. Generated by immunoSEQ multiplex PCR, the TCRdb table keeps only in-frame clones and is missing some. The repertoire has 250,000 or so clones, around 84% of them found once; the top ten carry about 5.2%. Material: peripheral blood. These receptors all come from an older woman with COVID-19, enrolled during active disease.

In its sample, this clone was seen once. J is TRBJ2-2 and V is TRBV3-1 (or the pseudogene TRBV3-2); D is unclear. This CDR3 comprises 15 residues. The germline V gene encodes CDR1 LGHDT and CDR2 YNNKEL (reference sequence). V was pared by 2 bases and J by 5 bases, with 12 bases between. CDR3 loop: CASSQRVGVTGELFF. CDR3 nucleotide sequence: TGTGCCAGCAGCCAACGAGTCGGAGTTACCGGGGAGCTGTTTTTT.

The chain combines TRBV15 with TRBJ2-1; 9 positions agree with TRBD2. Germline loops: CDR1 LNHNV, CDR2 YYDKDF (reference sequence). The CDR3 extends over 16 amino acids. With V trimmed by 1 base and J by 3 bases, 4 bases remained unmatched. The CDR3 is CATSRAREGLYNEQFF. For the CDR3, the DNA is TGTGCCACCAGCAGAGCGCGGGAGGGCCTCTACAATGAGCAGTTCTTC. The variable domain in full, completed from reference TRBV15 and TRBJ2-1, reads DAMVIQNPRYQVTQFGKPVTLSCSQTLNHNVMYWYQQKSSQAPKLLFHYYDKDFNNEADTPDNFQSRRPNTSFCFLDIRSPGLGDTAMYLCATSRAREGLYNEQFFGPGTRLTVL.

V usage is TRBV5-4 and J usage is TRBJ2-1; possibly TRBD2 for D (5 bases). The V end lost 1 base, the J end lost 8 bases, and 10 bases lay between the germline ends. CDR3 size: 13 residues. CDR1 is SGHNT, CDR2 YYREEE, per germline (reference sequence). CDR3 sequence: CASSLIGLDEQFF. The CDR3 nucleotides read TGTGCCAGCAGCTTGATAGGACTGGATGAGCAGTTCTTC.

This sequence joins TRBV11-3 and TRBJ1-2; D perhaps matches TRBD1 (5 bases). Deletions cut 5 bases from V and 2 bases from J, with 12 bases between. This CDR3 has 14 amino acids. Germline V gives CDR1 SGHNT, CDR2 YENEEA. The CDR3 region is CASSTGRENYGYTF. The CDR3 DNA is TGTGCCAGCAGCACAGGACGGGAGAACTATGGCTACACCTTC.

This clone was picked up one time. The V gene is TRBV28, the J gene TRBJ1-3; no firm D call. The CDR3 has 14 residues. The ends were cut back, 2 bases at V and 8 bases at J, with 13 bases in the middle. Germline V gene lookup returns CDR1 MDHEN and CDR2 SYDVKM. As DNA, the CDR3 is TGTGCCAGCAGTTTACTGGTCCCGGCGGACACCATATATTTT. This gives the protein CASSLLVPADTIYF.

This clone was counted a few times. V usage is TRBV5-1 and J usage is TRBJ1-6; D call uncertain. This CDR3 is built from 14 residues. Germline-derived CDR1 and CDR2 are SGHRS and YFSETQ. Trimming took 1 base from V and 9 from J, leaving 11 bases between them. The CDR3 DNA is TGCGCCAGCAGCTTGTGGCAGTCAGGTTCACCCCTCCACTTT. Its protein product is CASSLWQSGSPLHF. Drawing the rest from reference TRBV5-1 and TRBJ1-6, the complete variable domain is KAGVTQTPRYLIKTRGQQVTLSCSPISGHRSVSWYQQTPGQGLQFLFEYFSETQRNKGNFPGRFSGRQFSNSRSEMNVSTLELGDSALYLCASSLWQSGSPLHFGNGTRLTVT.